This T cell receptor beta chain stems from a study of PD-1 blockade in mismatch repair-deficient tumors. Study conclusions and caveats: After pembrolizumab, tumor-resident clones rose rapidly, then generally contracted before radiologic responses.

As to this clone: Its antigen is unknown.

CDR3 size: 15 residues. J lost 1 base, V lost 2 bases, and 5 bases had no gene match. Germline V gene lookup returns CDR1 SQVTM and CDR2 ANQGSEA. The protocol was immunoSEQ multiplex PCR, while the TCRdb copy is restricted to in-frame clones and leaves out a portion. The data contain under 150,000 clones, about nine tenths of them singletons. TCRs were sequenced from three patients responding to pembrolizumab. This TCR was sampled from an adult with mismatch repair-deficient cancer. The sample consisted of peripheral blood, taken 70 to 73 weeks after starting pembrolizumab. The rearrangement uses TRBV29-1 and TRBJ2-3; 8 bases are a match to TRBD2. The CDR3 protein is CSVEKRERGTDTQYF. The DNA of the CDR3 is TGCAGCGTTGAAAAGCGGGAGAGGGGCACAGATACGCAGTATTTT.